The rows below give T cell receptor beta chains drawn from one sample of a study of molecular identifiers for immune sequencing clone quantification. TCRdb recomputed calls from the PCR reads with MiXCR, one row per CDR3 protein. Of 53,000 or so distinct CDR3 sequences in the sample, around 33% were seen once. The specimen sequenced was naive CD8+ T cells from blood, with Jurkat cell RNA spiked in. Receptors originate from a human donor in good health. Some libraries in this study had Jurkat cell RNA spiked in. The CDR3 runs from the conserved cysteine through the conserved F or W. The D gene is left open where the match is weak. Expanded clones are given a class, and other clones once, few, many or no size at all.

>TRBV9|NA|15|many|TRBJ2-3
CASSVWEARTDTQYF
TGTGCCAGCAGCGTATGGGAAGCCCGCACAGATACGCAGTATTTT
>TRBV10-3|NA|15|NA|TRBJ2-3
CAVSDRGRSTDTQYF
TGTGCCGTCAGTGATCGAGGGAGAAGCACAGATACGCAGTATTTT
>TRBV20-1|TRBD2|15|many|TRBJ2-7
CSARDERDPENEQYF
TGCAGTGCTAGAGATGAGCGGGACCCAGAAAACGAGCAGTACTTC
>TRBV7-6|TRBD2|16|NA|TRBJ2-1
CASSSREGPRYNEQFF
TGTGCCAGCAGCTCGCGGGAGGGCCCTCGCTACAATGAGCAGTTCTTC
>TRBV6-2/TRBV6-3|TRBD1|13|NA|TRBJ2-3
CASTDRRTDTQYF
TGTGCCAGCACGGACAGGCGCACAGATACGCAGTATTTT
>TRBV6-2/TRBV6-3|TRBD1|13|NA|TRBJ2-3
CASSEQGEDTQYF
TGTGCCAGCAGTGAGCAGGGGGAAGATACGCAGTATTTT
>TRBV28|NA|15|many|TRBJ1-5
CASINTGWSNQPQHF
TGTGCCAGTATAAATACAGGGTGGAGCAATCAGCCCCAGCATTTT
>TRBV5-1|NA|13|NA|TRBJ2-7
CASSSDARRERYF
TGCGCCAGCAGCTCGGACGCCCGTCGGGAGCGGTACTTC
>TRBV27|NA|13|NA|TRBJ1-1
CASSLSPQSEAFF
TGTGCCAGCAGTTTATCCCCACAGAGCGAAGCTTTCTTT
>TRBV13|NA|11|NA|TRBJ1-1
CTSRSYTEAFF
TGTACCAGCCGGTCTTACACTGAAGCTTTCTTT
>TRBV5-5|NA|15|few|TRBJ2-3
CASSLPGTGTDTQYF
TGTGCCAGCAGCTTGCCGGGTACAGGGACAGATACGCAGTATTTT
>TRBV27|NA|13|NA|TRBJ1-2
CASSLSENYGYTF
TGTGCCAGCAGTTTATCTGAGAACTATGGCTACACCTTC
>TRBV9|TRBD2|16|NA|TRBJ2-3
CASSTQTSETTDTQYF
TGTGCCAGCAGCACCCAGACTAGCGAGACCACAGATACGCAGTATTTT
>TRBV27|NA|13|NA|TRBJ1-1
CASSLGVGTEACF
TGTGCCAGCAGTTTAGGTGTAGGCACTGAAGCTTGCTTT
>TRBV20-1|TRBD2|14|few|TRBJ2-3
CSAGIAGATDTQYF
TGCAGTGCTGGGATAGCGGGAGCCACAGATACGCAGTATTTT
>TRBV12-3/TRBV12-4|NA|12|NA|TRBJ1-3
CASSLSVRTIYF
TGTGCCAGCAGTTTATCGGTTCGGACCATATATTTT
>TRBV4-3|NA|17|few|TRBJ1-6
CASSQGRFGSYNSPLHF
TGCGCCAGCAGCCAAGGACGGTTCGGCTCCTATAATTCACCCCTCCACTTT
>TRBV3-1|NA|17|NA|TRBJ2-3
CASSQRLDQNTIHTQYF
TGTGCCAGCAGCCAACGACTTGACCAAAACACTATTCATACGCAGTATTTT
>TRBV12-3/TRBV12-4|TRBD2|17|NA|TRBJ2-3
CACSLFFSGSGSDTQYF
TGTGCCTGCAGTTTATTTTTTAGCGGGAGTGGCTCAGATACGCAGTATTTT
>TRBV7-6|NA|15|NA|TRBJ2-1
CASSHPTISRGEQFF
TGTGCCAGCAGCCACCCGACGATAAGTCGGGGTGAGCAGTTCTTC
>TRBV11-3|NA|12|NA|TRBJ2-3
CASSWGTDTQYF
TGTGCCAGCAGCTGGGGCACAGATACGCAGTATTTT
>TRBV5-1|NA|13|many|TRBJ2-7
CASSLAPSPEQYF
TGCGCCAGCAGCTTGGCCCCGAGTCCCGAGCAGTACTTC
>TRBV25-1|NA|14|NA|TRBJ2-1
CASSGGLSYNEQFF
TGTGCCAGCAGTGGAGGGCTCTCCTACAATGAGCAGTTCTTC